These T cell receptor beta chains were read from a single sample in a study of blood T cell repertoires in COVID-19. Only in-frame clones appear in the TCRdb table, and some are missing; sequencing was by immunoSEQ multiplex PCR. The sample lists a few hundred thousand clones, about 89% occurring once. Sequencing used peripheral blood. These receptors were taken from a woman aged 25-40 years with COVID-19, enrolled during active disease. Each CDR3 is given with its conserved first and last residue. Each record gives: CDR3 DNA, CDR3 protein, D gene, CDR3 length, J gene, V gene, clone size. A D gene is named only where the DNA matches it firmly. The size of a clone is reported for some rows only, either as once, few or many, or as a class for expanded clones.

cdr3_nt: TGTGCCAGCAGCTTAGGACAGGGGTTCCAGCCCCAGCATTTT
cdr3_aa: CASSLGQGFQPQHF
d_call: TRBD1
cdr3_length: 14
j_call: TRBJ1-5
v_call: TRBV11-2
clone_size: -

cdr3_nt: TGTGCCAGCAGCCCCGAGAGCGGAAACACCATATATTTT
cdr3_aa: CASSPESGNTIYF
d_call: -
cdr3_length: 13
j_call: TRBJ1-3
v_call: TRBV7-2
clone_size: once

cdr3_nt: TGCGCCAGCAGCGGGGGGACTAGCGGGAGTTACCATGAGCAGTTCTTC
cdr3_aa: CASSGGTSGSYHEQFF
d_call: TRBD2
cdr3_length: 16
j_call: TRBJ2-1
v_call: TRBV5-1
clone_size: -

cdr3_nt: TGTGCCAGCACTGGGACAGGGGCGTTTGCTGAAGCTTTCTTT
cdr3_aa: CASTGTGAFAEAFF
d_call: TRBD1
cdr3_length: 14
j_call: TRBJ1-1
v_call: TRBV2
clone_size: -

cdr3_nt: TGTGCCAGTTCTCGGCAGGGGGGCTCAGATACGCAGTATTTT
cdr3_aa: CASSRQGGSDTQYF
d_call: -
cdr3_length: 14
j_call: TRBJ2-3
v_call: TRBV28
clone_size: once

cdr3_nt: TGTGCCAGTAGGCAAACAGCTAACAGGGGCGGTTTTACCTTC
cdr3_aa: CASRQTANRGGFTF
d_call: TRBD1
cdr3_length: 14
j_call: TRBJ1-2
v_call: TRBV19
clone_size: -

cdr3_nt: TGTGCCATCAGCAATCAGGCAGGAGAGACCCAGTACTTC
cdr3_aa: CAISNQAGETQYF
d_call: -
cdr3_length: 13
j_call: TRBJ2-5
v_call: TRBV10-3
clone_size: -

cdr3_nt: TGTGCCAGCTCAGGGGCCCCAAGAGGCAATCAGCCCCAGCATTTT
cdr3_aa: CASSGAPRGNQPQHF
d_call: -
cdr3_length: 15
j_call: TRBJ1-5
v_call: TRBV28
clone_size: -

cdr3_nt: TGTGCCAGCAGCCCCCGGGACAGAGCCTACGAGCAGTACTTC
cdr3_aa: CASSPRDRAYEQYF
d_call: TRBD1
cdr3_length: 14
j_call: TRBJ2-7
v_call: TRBV4-2
clone_size: -

cdr3_nt: TGTGCCAGTAGTACCCGGACAGGGGGTATCTATGGCTACACCTTC
cdr3_aa: CASSTRTGGIYGYTF
d_call: TRBD1
cdr3_length: 15
j_call: TRBJ1-2
v_call: TRBV19
clone_size: once

cdr3_nt: TGTGCCAGTAGAGGACAGGGGTACACCGGGGAGCTGTTTTTT
cdr3_aa: CASRGQGYTGELFF
d_call: TRBD1
cdr3_length: 14
j_call: TRBJ2-2
v_call: TRBV19
clone_size: -

cdr3_nt: TGCGCCAGCAGCTTAGGGAACCCAGGGAACTCACCCCTCCACTTT
cdr3_aa: CASSLGNPGNSPLHF
d_call: -
cdr3_length: 15
j_call: TRBJ1-6
v_call: TRBV5-1
clone_size: -

cdr3_nt: TGTGCCAGTGAGGAGGGTTATGGCTACACCTTC
cdr3_aa: CASEEGYGYTF
d_call: -
cdr3_length: 11
j_call: TRBJ1-2
v_call: TRBV19
clone_size: -

cdr3_nt: TGTGCCAGCAGTTTGATCGCCCCCCAGAGGACTGAAGCTTTCTTT
cdr3_aa: CASSLIAPQRTEAFF
d_call: -
cdr3_length: 15
j_call: TRBJ1-1
v_call: TRBV28
clone_size: -

cdr3_nt: TGTGCCAGCAGCTTAAATCCGGGGGGGACAGGGGCCAAGGTGGTGTTC
cdr3_aa: CASSLNPGGTGAKVVF
d_call: TRBD1
cdr3_length: 16
j_call: TRBJ1-2
v_call: TRBV7-2
clone_size: -

cdr3_nt: TGTGCCAGCAGCCCGTTGCGGCCAGCGGGAAACACCGGGGAGCTGTTTTTT
cdr3_aa: CASSPLRPAGNTGELFF
d_call: TRBD2
cdr3_length: 17
j_call: TRBJ2-2
v_call: TRBV5-5
clone_size: -